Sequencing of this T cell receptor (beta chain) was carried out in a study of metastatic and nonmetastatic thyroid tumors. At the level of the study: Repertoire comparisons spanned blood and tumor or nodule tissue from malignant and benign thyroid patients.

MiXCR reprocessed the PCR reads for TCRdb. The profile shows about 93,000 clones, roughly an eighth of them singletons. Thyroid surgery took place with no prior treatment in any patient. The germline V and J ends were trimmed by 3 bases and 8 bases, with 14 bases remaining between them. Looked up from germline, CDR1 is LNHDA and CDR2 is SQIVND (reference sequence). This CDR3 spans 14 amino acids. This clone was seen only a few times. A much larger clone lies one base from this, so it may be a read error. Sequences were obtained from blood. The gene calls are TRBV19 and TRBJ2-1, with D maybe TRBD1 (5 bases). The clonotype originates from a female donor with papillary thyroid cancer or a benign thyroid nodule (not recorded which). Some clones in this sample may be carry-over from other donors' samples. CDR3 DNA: TGTGCCAGTAGTATGGTAAGGGGCTGGGATGAGCAGTTCTTC. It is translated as CASSMVRGWDEQFF. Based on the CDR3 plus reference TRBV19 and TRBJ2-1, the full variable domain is DGGITQSPKYLFRKEGQNVTLSCEQNLNHDAMYWYRQDPGQGLRLIYYSQIVNDFQKGDIAEGYSVSREKKESFPLTVTSAQKNPTAFYLCASSMVRGWDEQFFGPGTRLTVL.